A selection of T cell receptor beta chains follows, all from one sample in a study of intratumoral heterogeneity in liver cancer. The data were produced by immunoSEQ multiplex PCR, yet TCRdb's version contains in-frame clones alone and is incomplete. The table includes more than 6,000 clones, around 50% detected once. The sequencing used tumor tissue, collected before any cancer treatment. All receptors derive from an older man with hepatocellular carcinoma. Both conserved end residues are part of each CDR3.

J gene: TRBJ2-1; V gene: TRBV6-6; CDR3 protein: CASSYSGQGFNEQFF
J gene: TRBJ1-5; V gene: TRBV7-9; CDR3 protein: CASSVTNQPQHF
J gene: TRBJ2-3; V gene: TRBV3-1/TRBV3-2; CDR3 protein: CASSHSRLSAQYF
J gene: TRBJ1-5; V gene: TRBV30; CDR3 protein: CAWSPDSNQPQHF
J gene: TRBJ2-3; V gene: TRBV4-1; CDR3 protein: CASSHASGPTDTQYF
J gene: TRBJ2-6; V gene: TRBV23-1; CDR3 protein: CASSPGCSGANVLTF
J gene: TRBJ1-3; V gene: TRBV2; CDR3 protein: CATPTGAGNTIYF
J gene: TRBJ2-7; V gene: TRBV3-1/TRBV3-2; CDR3 protein: CASSQGTFSYEQYF
J gene: TRBJ1-1; V gene: TRBV19; CDR3 protein: CASSLGHTTEAFF
J gene: TRBJ2-7; V gene: TRBV2; CDR3 protein: CASSVAGVIYEQYF
J gene: TRBJ2-7; V gene: TRBV4-1; CDR3 protein: CASRGSGGYDEQYF
J gene: TRBJ2-7; V gene: TRBV11-2; CDR3 protein: CASRPGLAAYYEQYF
J gene: TRBJ1-6; V gene: TRBV5-1; CDR3 protein: CASSVGTVNSPLHF
J gene: TRBJ1-2; V gene: TRBV28; CDR3 protein: CASSPGHEYYGYTF
J gene: TRBJ1-2; V gene: TRBV5-1; CDR3 protein: CASSLVTSGTAGYTF
J gene: TRBJ2-3; V gene: TRBV6-2/TRBV6-3; CDR3 protein: CASSYVVDTQYF
J gene: TRBJ2-7; V gene: TRBV6-2/TRBV6-3; CDR3 protein: CASSYSRGVAYEQYF
J gene: TRBJ1-2; V gene: TRBV2; CDR3 protein: CARKSTGMIGGYTF
J gene: TRBJ1-2; V gene: TRBV27; CDR3 protein: CASSLSGNYGYTF
J gene: TRBJ2-1; V gene: TRBV28; CDR3 protein: CASSLDSYNEQFF
J gene: TRBJ1-6; V gene: TRBV7-2; CDR3 protein: CASSLAVPPLHF
J gene: TRBJ2-2; V gene: TRBV9; CDR3 protein: CASSVRDGHTGELFF
J gene: TRBJ1-2; V gene: TRBV6-5; CDR3 protein: CASKPGAGGYTF
J gene: TRBJ2-4; V gene: TRBV5-1; CDR3 protein: CASSLPTSANIQYF
J gene: TRBJ2-1; V gene: TRBV27; CDR3 protein: CASSLGLAVYNEQFF
J gene: TRBJ1-2; V gene: TRBV27; CDR3 protein: CASSKTPGTGVLYGYTF
J gene: TRBJ2-5; V gene: TRBV7-8; CDR3 protein: CASSFILETQYF
J gene: TRBJ2-1; V gene: TRBV9; CDR3 protein: CASSFTGWGASYNEQFF
J gene: TRBJ2-2; V gene: TRBV18; CDR3 protein: CASSRTTGSGTGELFF
J gene: TRBJ2-1; V gene: TRBV29-1; CDR3 protein: CSVLPGRTNEQFF
J gene: TRBJ2-1; V gene: TRBV29-1; CDR3 protein: CSVEYSGNEQFF
J gene: TRBJ2-3; V gene: TRBV5-6; CDR3 protein: CASSSSSAGNTQYF
J gene: TRBJ2-2; V gene: TRBV18; CDR3 protein: CASSPKSSGTGELFF
J gene: TRBJ1-1; V gene: TRBV7-9; CDR3 protein: CASSLSGVRPFF
J gene: TRBJ2-5; V gene: TRBV2; CDR3 protein: CASKPGPEETQYF
J gene: TRBJ2-1; V gene: TRBV19; CDR3 protein: CASSIALGSHNEQFF
J gene: TRBJ1-1; V gene: TRBV20-1; CDR3 protein: CSARSEEAFF
J gene: TRBJ1-2; V gene: TRBV7-9; CDR3 protein: CASSLGPGGAGYTF
J gene: TRBJ1-4; V gene: TRBV4-1; CDR3 protein: CASSQAQGPPNEKLFF
J gene: TRBJ2-5; V gene: TRBV5-1; CDR3 protein: CASSLRGETQYF
J gene: TRBJ1-6; V gene: TRBV29-1; CDR3 protein: CSAKQGAPGSPLHF
J gene: TRBJ2-3; V gene: TRBV6-2/TRBV6-3; CDR3 protein: CASSHQGLRTDTQYF
J gene: TRBJ2-7; V gene: TRBV7-2; CDR3 protein: CASSVASGDAYEQYF
J gene: TRBJ2-5; V gene: TRBV2; CDR3 protein: CASSDLAGGSLGTQYF
J gene: TRBJ2-7; V gene: TRBV21-1; CDR3 protein: CASSKKSRDRNYEQYF
J gene: TRBJ1-4; V gene: TRBV28; CDR3 protein: CASSLSEKLFF
J gene: TRBJ1-1; V gene: TRBV5-4; CDR3 protein: CASSLASRTTEAFF
J gene: TRBJ1-1; V gene: TRBV27; CDR3 protein: CASATSTEAFF
J gene: TRBJ1-1; V gene: TRBV2; CDR3 protein: CASRSRAEAFF
J gene: TRBJ2-3; V gene: TRBV7-9; CDR3 protein: CASSPLLDTQYF
J gene: TRBJ1-6; V gene: TRBV5-1; CDR3 protein: CASSLAGADFNSPLHF
J gene: TRBJ1-2; V gene: TRBV9; CDR3 protein: CASSVAQDRSHYGYTF
J gene: TRBJ1-3; V gene: TRBV4-3; CDR3 protein: CASSPSSTGTSSGNTIYF
J gene: TRBJ1-1; V gene: TRBV6-5; CDR3 protein: CASSSAAGTIDTEAFF